These 10 T cell receptor beta chains were all obtained from the same sample, sequenced in a study of Ad26.COV2.S vaccination and SARS-CoV-2 variants. Produced via immunoSEQ multiplex PCR; TCRdb's table is partial and in-frame only. The sample holds 350,000 to 500,000 clones, 85% to 90% seen once. Treatment defined: roughly 19 received Ad26.COV2.S at low or high dose, single or two shots; a few received placebo; per-sample allocation not given. The study sampled participants on day 63 after the first vaccine or placebo injection. Specimen: peripheral blood, collected in a trial of Ad26.COV2.S vaccine versus placebo. Receptors were obtained from a person between 18 and 59 years old who received the Ad26.COV2.S COVID-19 vaccine or a placebo.

The chain couples TRBV6-2 or TRBV6-3 to TRBJ2-5; D might be TRBD2 (5 bases). V lost 5 bases and J 5 bases, leaving 12 bases between the germline ends. The CDR3 sequence is 13 residues long. Germline V lookup: CDR1 MNHEY, CDR2 SVGEGT. This CDR3 is CASSVASWETQYF. The CDR3 DNA is TGTGCCAGCAGTGTGGCTAGCTGGGAGACCCAGTACTTC.

The V gene is TRBV10-3, the J gene TRBJ2-7; D not resolved. The CDR3 has 15 residues. Trimming removed 0 bases from V and 2 bases from J, with 11 bases in between. Per the germline V gene, CDR1 is ENHRY and CDR2 is SYGVKD. CDR3 in amino acids: CAISESYSRPYEQYV. The CDR3 region has the DNA TGTGCCATCAGTGAGTCGTATAGCAGACCCTACGAGCAGTACGTC.

J is TRBJ2-5 and V is TRBV29-1, with 7 bases that match TRBD1. Unmatched junction bases numbered 8, after V lost 6 bases and J lost 4 bases. The CDR3 extends over 13 amino acids. Germline CDR1 SQVTM, CDR2 ANQGSEA. The CDR3 loop is CSVLDRERETQYF. CDR3 in DNA: TGCAGCGTACTCGACAGGGAGCGAGAGACCCAGTACTTC.

This clone has just one count. This chain links TRBV15 with TRBJ1-4, with D unclear. The CDR3 extends over 13 amino acids. Germline V gene data show CDR1 as LNHNV and CDR2 as YYDKDF (reference sequence). V lost 0 bases to trimming and J lost 7 bases, with 6 bases between them. CDR3 DNA sequence: TGTGCCACCAGCAGAGATCGGATTGAAAAACTGTTTTTT. As protein: CATSRDRIEKLFF.

The rearrangement links TRBV7-8 to TRBJ2-2, with unresolved D. Trimming left V 3 bases short and J 6 bases short, with 11 bases between. Germline lookup yields CDR1 SGHVS and CDR2 FQNEAQ. The length of the CDR3 is 14 residues. The CDR3 reads CASSFLGRPGELFF. CDR3 DNA: TGTGCCAGCAGCTTCTTAGGGCGCCCCGGGGAGCTGTTTTTT. Full variable domain (remainder filled in from reference TRBV7-8 and TRBJ2-2): GAGVSQSPRYKVAKRGQDVALRCDPISGHVSLFWYQQALGQGPEFLTYFQNEAQLDKSGLPSDRFFAERPEGSVSTLKIQRTQQEDSAVYLCASSFLGRPGELFFGEGSRLTVL.

This clone was picked up one time. The rearrangement uses TRBV21-1 and TRBJ2-7; the table names TRBD2, a call not compared with the DNA. TRBV21-1 is a recognized pseudogene. This CDR3 comprises 13 residues. The CDR3 nucleotides are TGTGCCAGCAGCAAAGGCCTAATAGACGAGCAGTACTTC. This encodes CASSKGLIDEQYF.

Points on this clone: Other nucleotide sequences in the sample specify the same CDR3. The chain is built from TRBV3-1 (or the pseudogene TRBV3-2) and TRBJ1-1; no definite D call. Germline assignment: CDR1 LGHDT and CDR2 YNNKEL (reference sequence). This CDR3 comprises 14 residues. V was cut by 0 bases and J by 0 bases, with 5 bases left in between. The CDR3 bases are TGTGCCAGCAGCCAAGACAGAATGAACACTGAAGCTTTCTTT. Translation: CASSQDRMNTEAFF.

This chain joins TRBV5-6 and TRBJ1-4; tentatively, D is TRBD1 (5 bases). The CDR3 runs to 15 residues. The ends were cut back, 2 bases at V and 2 bases at J, with 10 bases in the middle. Germline V lookup: CDR1 SGHDT, CDR2 YYEEEE. The CDR3 bases are TGTGCCAGCAGCTTAGTAGGGGAGACTAATGAAAAACTGTTTTTT. This sequence encodes CASSLVGETNEKLFF.

The chain combines TRBV5-1 with TRBJ2-3, with TRBD1 as a possible D gene (6 bases). Trimming took 2 bases from V and 0 from J, leaving 10 bases between them. Germline loops: CDR1 SGHRS, CDR2 YFSETQ. The length of the CDR3 is 15 residues. DNA of the CDR3: TGCGCCAGCAGCTTTCCGGGACAAAGCACAGATACGCAGTATTTT. This translates into CASSFPGQSTDTQYF.

This clone appeared a few times. J is TRBJ1-2 and V is TRBV19, with TRBD1 as a possible D gene (6 bases). This CDR3 is 11 amino acids long. V shed 5 bases and J shed 7 bases, with 8 bases lying between them. CDR1 and CDR2 from the germline V gene are LNHDA and SQIVND (reference sequence). The CDR3 spells CASSLRGGYTF. CDR3 DNA: TGTGCCAGTAGTCTCAGGGGTGGCTACACCTTC.